Sequencing of this T cell receptor (beta chain) was carried out in a study of T cell changes during pregnancy in multiple sclerosis. Germline V CDR1 and CDR2: SGHTA, FQGNSA. The CDR3 has 14 amino acids. Trimming took 2 bases from V and 4 from J, leaving 11 bases between them. Libraries were prepared by immunoSEQ multiplex PCR; TCRdb keeps only in-frame clonotypes and omits some of them. The sample has approximately 36,000 clones, 88% seen once. The sample was CD8+ T cells from peripheral blood mononuclear cells, taken in the third trimester of pregnancy. This chain joins TRBV7-2 and TRBJ1-2; no clear D. The clonotype was recovered from a female donor with multiple sclerosis, enrolled in a pregnancy study. The CDR3 loop reads CASSLKVEFYGYTF. The CDR3, as DNA: TGTGCCAGCAGCTTAAAGGTGGAGTTCTATGGCTACACCTTC.